This paragraph covers one T cell receptor beta chain sequence. Antigen specificity is unknown. Trimming removed 5 bases at V and 7 bases at J, with 14 bases between. Germline V gene data show CDR1 as LNHDA and CDR2 as SQIVND (reference sequence). This CDR3 comprises 13 residues. These data belong to a study of human T cells and chemical hapten exposure. Study context: Patients were mainly female, each with alopecia areata, totalis or universalis.

Indicated time point: patch test 1, 2 weeks after DPC sensitization. Treatment noted: therapeutic diphenylcyclopropenone sensitization with weekly scalp DPC. TCRdb re-called the RACE reads through MiXCR, storing one row per CDR3 protein. The table records under 150,000 distinct CDR3 sequences, around 10% of them present only once. General study points: Counts of expanded TCRs (at PT1) showed a positive correlation with patch test score. No change in TCRs above 1 in 1000 frequency was produced by DPC sensitization.

This sequence originates from a woman aged 50 to 60 with alopecia areata. Some clones in this sample may be carry-over from other donors' samples. Here the sequenced sample was whole blood, taken in connection with sensitization to the hapten diphenylcyclopropenone (DPC). The V and J genes are TRBV19 and TRBJ1-2; possibly TRBD1 for D (5 bases). The CDR3 region is CASSVRGSGGYTF. CDR3 DNA sequence: TGTGCCAGTAGTGTTCGGGGCTCGGGTGGCTACACCTTC.